This T cell receptor (beta chain) was profiled in a study of cytomegalovirus exposure and HLA in healthy donors. Note on this clone: Its antigen is currently unknown.

V gave up 0 bases and J gave up 2 bases, with 5 bases separating them. There are 13 residues in the CDR3. In germline, CDR1 is SGHRS, CDR2 YFSETQ. The study ran its PCR with 60 Vbeta and 13 Jbeta primers. The assay was immunoSEQ multiplex PCR, and TCRdb's table has in-frame clones only and misses some. The data contain approximately 150,000 clones, just over 75% of them singletons. Study-level points and caveats: Reportedly, fewer N-insertions than the approximately 700-donor mean appeared in an Asian-associated ancestry cluster in a later analysis. Some V segments, TRBV6-2 and TRBV6-3 among them, were indistinguishable and were therefore excluded.

This clonotype was sampled from a woman aged 40 to 50 in good health and CMV-seronegative. The specimen sequenced was PBMCs. The chain uses TRBV5-1 and TRBJ1-2; no clear D gene. The CDR3 bases are TGCGCCAGCAGCTTGGTCGCGAACTATGGCTACACCTTC. It encodes CASSLVANYGYTF.